Given below is one TCR beta chain in context. What it recognizes is unknown. Germline trimming cut 4 bases from V and 3 bases from J; bases unmatched to any gene: 6. The length of the CDR3 is 16 residues. CDR1 is SGHNT and CDR2 is YYREEE in the germline V gene (reference sequence). This sample was taken from a study of PD-1 blockade in classical Hodgkin lymphoma. Time point meaning: newly diagnosed, previously untreated cHL patient sample. PBMCs from patients with newly diagnosed, untreated classical Hodgkin lymphoma served as a comparison group for the relapsed/refractory trial patients. Only in-frame clones appear in the TCRdb table, and some are missing; sequencing was by immunoSEQ multiplex PCR. Among about 22,000 clones, around 94% were seen once, and the ten largest hold nearly 5.5%. Study observations and caveats: With respect to the repertoire differences, their causes, possibly disease activity or prior therapy, remain undefined. Newly diagnosed patients were said to have less baseline TCR diversity than healthy donors did.

The sample was peripheral blood mononuclear cells (PBMCs). The receptor comes from a human donor with classical Hodgkin lymphoma. The chain employs TRBV5-4 and TRBJ2-5; 13 bases are shared with TRBD2. The CDR3 bases are TGTGCCAGCAGCCTACCTGGGACTAGCGGGGAAGAGACCCAGTACTTC. It is translated as CASSLPGTSGEETQYF. The complete variable domain, with remaining parts taken from reference TRBV5-4 and TRBJ2-5, reads ETGVTQSPTHLIKTRGQQVTLRCSSQSGHNTVSWYQQALGQGPQFIFQYYREEENGRGNFPPRFSGLQFPNYSSELNVNALELDDSALYLCASSLPGTSGEETQYFGPGTRLLVL.